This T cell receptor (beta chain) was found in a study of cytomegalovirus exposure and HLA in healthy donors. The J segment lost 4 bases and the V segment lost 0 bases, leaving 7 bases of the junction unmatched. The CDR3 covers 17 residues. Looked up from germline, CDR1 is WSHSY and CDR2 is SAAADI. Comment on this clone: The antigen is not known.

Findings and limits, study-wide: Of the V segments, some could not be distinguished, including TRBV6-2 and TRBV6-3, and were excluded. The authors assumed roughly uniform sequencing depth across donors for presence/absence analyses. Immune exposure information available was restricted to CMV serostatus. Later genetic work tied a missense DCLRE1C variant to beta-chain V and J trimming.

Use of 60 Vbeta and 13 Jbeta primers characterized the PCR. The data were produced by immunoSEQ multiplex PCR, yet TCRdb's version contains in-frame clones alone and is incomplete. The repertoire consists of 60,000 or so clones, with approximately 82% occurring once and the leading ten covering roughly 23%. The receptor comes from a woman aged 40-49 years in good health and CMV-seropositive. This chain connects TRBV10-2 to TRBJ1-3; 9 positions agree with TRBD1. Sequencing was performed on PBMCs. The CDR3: CASSESAGTGRGNTIYF. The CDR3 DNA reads TGCGCCAGCAGTGAGTCGGCCGGGACAGGGAGAGGAAACACCATATATTTT.